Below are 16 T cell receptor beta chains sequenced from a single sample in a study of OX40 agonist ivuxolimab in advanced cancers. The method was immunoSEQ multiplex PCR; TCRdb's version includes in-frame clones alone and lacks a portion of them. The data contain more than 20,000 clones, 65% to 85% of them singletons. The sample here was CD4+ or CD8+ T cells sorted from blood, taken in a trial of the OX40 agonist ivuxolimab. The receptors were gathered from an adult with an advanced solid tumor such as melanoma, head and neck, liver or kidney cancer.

The CDR3 DNA sequence: TGTGCCAGCCCCAGGACAGACCGAAACACCGGGGAGCTGTTTTTT. This sequence encodes CASPRTDRNTGELFF. J is TRBJ2-2 and V is TRBV28, with D perhaps matching TRBD1 (6 bases). The V end was cut by 8 bases, the J end by 2 bases, with 15 bases between. The CDR3 runs 15 residues. Looked up from germline, CDR1 is MDHEN and CDR2 is SYDVKM.

The CDR3 nucleotides are TGTGCCAGCAGCTTAGCGGGCTTTCGATTAGCCGAAAAACTGTTTTTT. It codes for CASSLAGFRLAEKLFF. The J gene is TRBJ1-4, the V gene TRBV7-2; unclear D gene. The ends were cut back, 0 bases at V and 8 bases at J, with 16 bases in the middle. Germline V gene sequence: CDR1 SGHTA, CDR2 FQGNSA. The CDR3 has 16 residues.

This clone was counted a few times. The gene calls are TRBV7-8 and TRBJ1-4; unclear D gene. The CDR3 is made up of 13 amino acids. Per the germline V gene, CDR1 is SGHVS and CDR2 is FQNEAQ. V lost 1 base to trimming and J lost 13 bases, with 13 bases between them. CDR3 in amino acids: CASSLEGGVTLFF. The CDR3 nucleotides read TGTGCCAGCAGCTTAGAAGGCGGAGTGACACTGTTTTTT.

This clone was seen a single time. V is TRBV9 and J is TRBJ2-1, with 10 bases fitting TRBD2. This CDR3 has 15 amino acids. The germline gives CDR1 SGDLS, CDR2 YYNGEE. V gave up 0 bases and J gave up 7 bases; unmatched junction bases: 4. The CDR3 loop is CASSVGLSGGNEQFF. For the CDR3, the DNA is TGTGCCAGCAGCGTAGGTCTTAGCGGGGGGAATGAGCAGTTCTTC.

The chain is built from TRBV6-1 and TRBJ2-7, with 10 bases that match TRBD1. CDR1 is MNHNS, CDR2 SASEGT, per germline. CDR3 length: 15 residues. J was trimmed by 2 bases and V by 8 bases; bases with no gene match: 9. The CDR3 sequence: CASRRGGTGAYEQYF. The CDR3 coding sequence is TGTGCCAGCCGTCGAGGGGGGACAGGGGCCTACGAGCAGTACTTC.

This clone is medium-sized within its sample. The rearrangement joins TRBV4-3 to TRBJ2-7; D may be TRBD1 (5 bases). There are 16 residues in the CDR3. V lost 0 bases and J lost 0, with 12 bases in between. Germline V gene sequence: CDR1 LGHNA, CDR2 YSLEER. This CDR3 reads CASSQDPQGNSYEQYF. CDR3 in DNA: TGCGCCAGCAGCCAAGATCCCCAGGGCAACTCCTACGAGCAGTACTTC.

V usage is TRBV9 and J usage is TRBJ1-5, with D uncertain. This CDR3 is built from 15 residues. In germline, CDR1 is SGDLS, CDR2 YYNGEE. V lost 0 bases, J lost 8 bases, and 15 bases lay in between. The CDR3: CASSVGDASGEPQHF. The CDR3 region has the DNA TGTGCCAGCAGCGTAGGAGACGCAAGTGGGGAGCCCCAGCATTTT.

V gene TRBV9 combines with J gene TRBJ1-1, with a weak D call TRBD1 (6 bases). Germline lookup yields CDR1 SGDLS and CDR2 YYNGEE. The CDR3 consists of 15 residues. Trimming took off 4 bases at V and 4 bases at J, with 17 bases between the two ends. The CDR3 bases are TGTGCCAGCAGCCCTGAGGGGGGTGGGAGCACTGAAGCTTTCTTT. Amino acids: CASSPEGGGSTEAFF.

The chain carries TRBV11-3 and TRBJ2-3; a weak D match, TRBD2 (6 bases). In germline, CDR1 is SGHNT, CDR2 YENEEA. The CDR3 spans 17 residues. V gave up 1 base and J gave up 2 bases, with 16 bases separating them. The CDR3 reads CASSLGGTLTPTDTQYF. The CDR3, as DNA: TGTGCCAGCAGCTTAGGCGGGACCCTCACGCCCACAGATACGCAGTATTTT.

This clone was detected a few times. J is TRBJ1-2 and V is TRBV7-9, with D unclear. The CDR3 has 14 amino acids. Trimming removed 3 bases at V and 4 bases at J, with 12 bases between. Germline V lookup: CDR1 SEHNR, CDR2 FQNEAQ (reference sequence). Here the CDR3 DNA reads TGTGCCAGCAGCTTGTGGGCTTGGGGCTATGGCTACACCTTC. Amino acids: CASSLWAWGYGYTF.

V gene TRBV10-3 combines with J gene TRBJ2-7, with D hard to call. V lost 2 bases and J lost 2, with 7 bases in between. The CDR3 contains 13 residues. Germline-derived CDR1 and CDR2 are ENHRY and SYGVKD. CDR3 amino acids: CAISESGPYEQYF. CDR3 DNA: TGTGCCATCAGTGAGAGTGGCCCCTACGAGCAGTACTTC.

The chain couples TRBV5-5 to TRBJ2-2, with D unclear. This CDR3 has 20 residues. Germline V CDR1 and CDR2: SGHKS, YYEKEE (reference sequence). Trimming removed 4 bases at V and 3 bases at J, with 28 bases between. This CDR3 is CASSLRIGSFSPEYTGELFF. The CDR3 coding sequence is TGTGCCAGCAGCCTGAGGATAGGTAGTTTTTCGCCTGAGTACACCGGGGAGCTGTTTTTT.

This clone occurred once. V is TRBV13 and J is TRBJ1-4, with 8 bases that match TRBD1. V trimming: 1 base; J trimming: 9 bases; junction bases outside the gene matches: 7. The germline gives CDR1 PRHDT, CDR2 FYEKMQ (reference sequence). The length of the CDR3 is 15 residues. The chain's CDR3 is CASSLEGTGFQKLFF. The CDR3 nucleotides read TGTGCCAGCAGCTTAGAAGGGACAGGCTTCCAAAAACTGTTTTTT.

CDR3 in amino acids: CASSLMENTGELFF. CDR3 nucleotides: TGTGCCAGCAGCTTAATGGAGAACACCGGGGAGCTGTTTTTT. This sequence joins TRBV7-2 and TRBJ2-2; D is unresolved. Per the germline V gene, CDR1 is SGHTA and CDR2 is FQGNSA. V was pared by 2 bases and J by 1 base, with 5 bases between. The CDR3 runs 14 residues.

DNA for the CDR3: TGTGCCAGCAGAAAACGGACAGACAAGAATTCACCCCTCCACTTT. This codes for CASRKRTDKNSPLHF. The chain employs TRBV11-3 and TRBJ1-6; perhaps TRBD1 as D (6 bases). Trimming pared 6 bases from V and 7 bases from J, leaving 16 bases between. Germline CDR1 is SGHNT and CDR2 is YENEEA. The CDR3 length is 15 residues.

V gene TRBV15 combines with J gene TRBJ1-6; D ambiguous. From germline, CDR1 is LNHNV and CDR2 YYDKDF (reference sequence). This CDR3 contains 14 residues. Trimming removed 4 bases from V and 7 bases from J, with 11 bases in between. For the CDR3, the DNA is TGTGCCACCAGCAAGGGAATGGAGAATTCACCCCTCCACTTT. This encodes CATSKGMENSPLHF.